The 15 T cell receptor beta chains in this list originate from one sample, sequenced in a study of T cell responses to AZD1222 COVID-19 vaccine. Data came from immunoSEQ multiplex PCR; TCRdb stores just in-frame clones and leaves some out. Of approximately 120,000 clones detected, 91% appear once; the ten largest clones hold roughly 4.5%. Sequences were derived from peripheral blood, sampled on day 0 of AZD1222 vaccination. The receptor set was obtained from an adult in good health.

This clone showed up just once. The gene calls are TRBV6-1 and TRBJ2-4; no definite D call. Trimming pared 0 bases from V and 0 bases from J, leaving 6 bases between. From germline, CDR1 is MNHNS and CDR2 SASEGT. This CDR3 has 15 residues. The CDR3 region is CASSEAGGAKNIQYF. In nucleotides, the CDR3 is TGTGCCAGCAGTGAAGCAGGCGGAGCCAAAAACATTCAGTACTTC.

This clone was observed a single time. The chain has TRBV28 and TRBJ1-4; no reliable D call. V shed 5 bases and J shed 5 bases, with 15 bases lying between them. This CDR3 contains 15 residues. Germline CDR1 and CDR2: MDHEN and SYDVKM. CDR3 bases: TGTGCCAGCAGTCCCATTAGCTTGGAAAATGAAAAACTGTTTTTT. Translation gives CASSPISLENEKLFF.

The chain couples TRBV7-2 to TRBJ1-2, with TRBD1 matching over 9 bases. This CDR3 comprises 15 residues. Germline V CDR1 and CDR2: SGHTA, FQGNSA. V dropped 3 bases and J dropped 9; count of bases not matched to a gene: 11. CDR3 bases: TGTGCCAGCAGCTTTACAACAGGGGGCGCGAAGAGCTACACCTTC. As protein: CASSFTTGGAKSYTF.

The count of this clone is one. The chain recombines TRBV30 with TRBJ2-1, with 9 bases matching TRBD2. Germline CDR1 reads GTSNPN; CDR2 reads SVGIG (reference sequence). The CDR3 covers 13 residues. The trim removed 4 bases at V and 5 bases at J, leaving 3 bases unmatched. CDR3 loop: CAWMRGGDNEQFF. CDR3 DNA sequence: TGTGCCTGGATGCGGGGGGGGGACAATGAGCAGTTCTTC.

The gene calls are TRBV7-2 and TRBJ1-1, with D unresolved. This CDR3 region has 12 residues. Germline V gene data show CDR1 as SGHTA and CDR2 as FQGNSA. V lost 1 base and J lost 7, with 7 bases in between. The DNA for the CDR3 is TGTGCCAGCAGCTTAGGTAGGGTTGAAGCTTTCTTT. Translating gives CASSLGRVEAFF.

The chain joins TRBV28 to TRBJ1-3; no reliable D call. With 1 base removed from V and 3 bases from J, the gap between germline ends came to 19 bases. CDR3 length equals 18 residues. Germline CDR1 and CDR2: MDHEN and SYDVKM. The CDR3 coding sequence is TGTGCCAGCAGTTTATCAATAGCGGCTGGGAGAGGTGGAAACACCATATATTTT. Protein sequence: CASSLSIAAGRGGNTIYF.

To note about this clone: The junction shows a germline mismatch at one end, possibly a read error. CDR3 nucleotide sequence: TGTGCTAGCAGCAAAAACCAGGTTGCCGGGGAGCTGTTTTTT. The encoded protein is CASSKNQVAGELFF. The chain carries TRBV7-7 and TRBJ2-2; D remains ambiguous. The CDR3 sequence is 14 residues long. Germline V CDR1 and CDR2: SSHAT, FNYEAQ (reference sequence).

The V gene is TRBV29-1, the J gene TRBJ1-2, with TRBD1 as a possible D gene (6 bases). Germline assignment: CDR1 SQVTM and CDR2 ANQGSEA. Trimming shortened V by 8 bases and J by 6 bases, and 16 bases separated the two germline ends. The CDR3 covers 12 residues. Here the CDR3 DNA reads TGCAGCACAATTCGACAGGCTAATGGCTACACCTTC. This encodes CSTIRQANGYTF.

The CDR3 sequence is CARQGASYEQYF. CDR3 nucleotides: TGTGCCAGACAGGGGGCTTCCTACGAGCAGTACTTC. The rearrangement joins TRBV30 to TRBJ2-7, with TRBD1 identical over 10 bases. CDR3 length: 12 residues. Germline assignment: CDR1 GTSNPN and CDR2 SVGIG (reference sequence). The J segment lost 1 base and the V segment lost 8 bases, leaving 2 bases of the junction unmatched.

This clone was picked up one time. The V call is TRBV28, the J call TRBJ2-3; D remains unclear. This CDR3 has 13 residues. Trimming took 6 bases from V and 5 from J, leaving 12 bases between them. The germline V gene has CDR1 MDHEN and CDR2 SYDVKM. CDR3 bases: TGTGCCAGCAGCCCATGGGCAGAAGATACGCAGTATTTT. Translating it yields CASSPWAEDTQYF.

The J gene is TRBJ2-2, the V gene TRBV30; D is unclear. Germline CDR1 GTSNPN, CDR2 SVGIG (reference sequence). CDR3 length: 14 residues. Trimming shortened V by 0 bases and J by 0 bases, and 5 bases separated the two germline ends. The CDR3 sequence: CAWSVHTNTGELFF. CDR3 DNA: TGTGCCTGGAGTGTACATACGAACACCGGGGAGCTGTTTTTT.

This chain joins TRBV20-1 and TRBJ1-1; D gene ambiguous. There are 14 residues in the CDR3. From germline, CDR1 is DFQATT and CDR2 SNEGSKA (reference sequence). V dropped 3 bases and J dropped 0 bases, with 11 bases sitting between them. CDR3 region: CSASDSAVNTEAFF. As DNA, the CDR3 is TGCAGTGCTAGTGATTCGGCGGTGAACACTGAAGCTTTCTTT.

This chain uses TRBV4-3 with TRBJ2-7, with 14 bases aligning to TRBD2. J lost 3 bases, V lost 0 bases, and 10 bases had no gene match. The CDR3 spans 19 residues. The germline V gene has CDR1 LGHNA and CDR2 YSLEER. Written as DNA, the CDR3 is TGCGCCAGCAGCCAAGATGATATAATGGGACTAGCGGGGGTCTACGAGCAGTACTTC. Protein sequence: CASSQDDIMGLAGVYEQYF.

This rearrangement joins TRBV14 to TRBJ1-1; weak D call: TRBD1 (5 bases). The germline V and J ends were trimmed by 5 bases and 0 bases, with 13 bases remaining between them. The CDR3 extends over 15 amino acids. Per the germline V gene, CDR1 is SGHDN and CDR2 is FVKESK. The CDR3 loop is CASSSAGIMNTEAFF. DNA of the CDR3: TGTGCCAGCAGCTCCGCAGGGATCATGAACACTGAAGCTTTCTTT.

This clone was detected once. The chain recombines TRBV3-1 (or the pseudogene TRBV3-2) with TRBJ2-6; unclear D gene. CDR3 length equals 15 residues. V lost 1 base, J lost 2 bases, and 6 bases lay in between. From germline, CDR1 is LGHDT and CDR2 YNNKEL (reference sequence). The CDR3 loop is CASSQAQTGANVLTF. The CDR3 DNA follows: TGTGCCAGCAGCCAAGCACAGACTGGGGCCAACGTCCTGACTTTC.